The rows below give T cell receptor beta chains drawn from one sample of a study of T cell responses to AZD1222 COVID-19 vaccine. The assay was immunoSEQ multiplex PCR, and TCRdb's table has in-frame clones only and misses some. The profile shows around 84,000 clones, 70% to 90% of them singletons. The sequencing used peripheral blood, collected on day 0 of MenACWY control vaccination. Receptors were obtained from an adult in good health. The CDR3 runs from the conserved cysteine through the conserved F or W.

TRBJ1-2,TRBV7-9,CASSLTFSGYTF
TRBJ1-1,TRBV10-3,CAISEGTGADTEAFF
TRBJ1-1,TRBV5-4,CASSFGEDTEAFF
TRBJ1-5,TRBV15,CATSGGQVIENRRKPQHF
TRBJ2-7,TRBV9,CASSVEPSPVSYEQYF
TRBJ2-3,TRBV9,CASSVRPSGFQSTDTQYF
TRBJ1-5,TRBV18,CASSPGTGENQPQHF
TRBJ1-1,TRBV7-2,CASSAGRKNTEAFF
TRBJ2-7,TRBV5-1,CASSPRGGTYEQYF
TRBJ2-7,TRBV3-1/TRBV3-2,CASSLPSYEQYF
TRBJ2-1,TRBV28,CASSRDGGGNEQFF
TRBJ1-2,TRBV5-1,CASSFTGGFNYGYTF
TRBJ2-2,TRBV2,CASTGGGGELFF
TRBJ1-2,TRBV5-1,CASSHRQGLHYGYTF
TRBJ1-5,TRBV6-5,CASSSNGGQPQHF
TRBJ1-2,TRBV30,CAWNRGSNYGYTF
TRBJ1-5,TRBV6-6,CASSQQDRGEGGQPQHF
TRBJ1-1,TRBV5-1,CASSPNLGTEAFF
TRBJ1-1,TRBV27,CASSPYRGNTEAFF
TRBJ1-5,TRBV5-1,CASSLQGSRNQPQHF
TRBJ2-7,TRBV11-2,CASSSPIGHEQYF
TRBJ2-1,TRBV5-6,CASSLGPGASSYNEQFF
TRBJ2-7,TRBV14,CASSHGQGEQYF
TRBJ1-2,TRBV5-4,CASFKMDYGYTF
TRBJ2-3,TRBV5-1,CASSLVGQIADTQYF
TRBJ2-5,TRBV9,CASSGSGSGRETQYF
TRBJ1-5,TRBV19,CASSFRTVNQPQHF
TRBJ1-6,TRBV7-9,CASSLVQGIGPLHF
TRBJ1-5,TRBV6-5,CATKMGEYSNQPQHF
TRBJ2-7,TRBV15,CATSRVFYEQYF
TRBJ1-5,TRBV19,CASSPTGVSGTGQNQPQHF
TRBJ2-5,TRBV5-1,CASSRDSKETQYF
TRBJ2-2,TRBV5-6,CASSLSDSGELFF
TRBJ2-1,TRBV3-1/TRBV3-2,CASSQAGDGSVEQFF
TRBJ1-1,TRBV11-1,CASSIPGTQAFF
TRBJ1-1,TRBV7-2,CASSTQGGTEAFF
TRBJ1-5,TRBV27,CASSLSGTHHNQPQHF
TRBJ2-6,TRBV4-3,CASSQEGASHSGANVLTF
TRBJ1-1,TRBV19,CASSYRTGANTEAFF
TRBJ1-1,TRBV6-5,CASGARGPYTEAFF
TRBJ1-4,TRBV28,CASSRTGGGEKLFF
TRBJ1-4,TRBV3-1/TRBV3-2,CASSQERVRGGNRPEPADLGKLFF
TRBJ1-1,TRBV2,CASSGQGLLAEAFF